This T cell receptor (beta chain) was found in a study of blood T cell repertoires in COVID-19. Across the whole study: The samples span acute and convalescent COVID-19 from the United States, Italy and Spain. The analysed material was cDNA or gDNA that came from T cells, B-cell-depleted T cells, or PBMCs.

Concerning this clone itself: One junction end does not reproduce the germline sequence, and a read error may be involved.

In the source study's methods: Estimation of nucleated cell counts was performed using reference gene primer amplification. Method: immunoSEQ multiplex PCR; TCRdb's copy keeps in-frame clones and lacks some. V and J calls and clone size come straight from that table; D and trimming were deduced from the DNA. The table shows about 98,000 clones, with 70% to 90% occurring only once. From germline, CDR1 is LGHDT and CDR2 YNNKEL (reference sequence). The CDR3 runs 14 residues. The sample consisted of peripheral blood. This chain uses TRBV3-1 (or the pseudogene TRBV3-2) with TRBJ2-7; tentative D call: TRBD1 (6 bases). The sequence came from a man aged 65 to 85 with acute or convalescent COVID-19. The CDR3 loop reads CASSQVFVGTPWDF. The CDR3 DNA is TGTGCCAGCAGCCAAGTCTTCGTAGGGACACCGTGGGACTTC.